This TCR beta chain was found in a study of CXCR3-negative and CXCR3-positive naive CD8 T cells. Study conclusions and caveats: Comparison of naive subsets found surface CD5 to be comparable, and TCR strength was inferred on the basis of TRB CDR3 properties.

UMI-labeled 5' RACE TRB cDNA libraries were prepared from the cells. TCRdb re-called the 5' RACE reads and gives one entry per CDR3 protein, without DNA. There are tens of thousands of distinct CDR3 sequences in the sample, with roughly 1.8% held by the top ten. As for this clonotype: Its specificity is unknown.

The CDR3 consists of 17 residues. This TCR was recovered from a human donor in good health. Some clones in this sample may be carry-over from other donors' samples. V usage is TRBV12-3 or TRBV12-4 and J usage is TRBJ2-1; TCRdb reports TRBD1, a call that lacks DNA to check it against. The sequencing sample was made of naive CXCR3- CD8+ T cells from blood. Subset denoted: CD45RO-CCR7+CD27+CD95- naive CD8+ T cells lacking CXCR3 (TNR3-). The CDR3 loop is CASSLPSGTKGDNEQFF.